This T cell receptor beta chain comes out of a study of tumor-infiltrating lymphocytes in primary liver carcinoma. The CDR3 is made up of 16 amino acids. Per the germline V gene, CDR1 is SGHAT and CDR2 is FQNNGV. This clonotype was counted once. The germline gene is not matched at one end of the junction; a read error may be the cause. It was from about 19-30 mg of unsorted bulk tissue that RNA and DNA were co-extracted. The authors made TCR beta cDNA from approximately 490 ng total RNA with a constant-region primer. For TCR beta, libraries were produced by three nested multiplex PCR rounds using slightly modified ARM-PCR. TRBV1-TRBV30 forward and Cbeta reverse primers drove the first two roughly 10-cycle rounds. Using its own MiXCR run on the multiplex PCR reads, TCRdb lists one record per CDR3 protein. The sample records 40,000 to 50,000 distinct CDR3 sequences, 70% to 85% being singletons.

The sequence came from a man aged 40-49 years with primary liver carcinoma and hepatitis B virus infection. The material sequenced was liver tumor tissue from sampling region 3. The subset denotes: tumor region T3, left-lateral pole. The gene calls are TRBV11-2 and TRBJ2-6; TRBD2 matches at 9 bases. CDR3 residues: CASSPGLAVGANVLTF. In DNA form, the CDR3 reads TGTGCCAGCAGCCCGGGACTAGCTGTTGGGGCCAACGTACTGACTTTT.